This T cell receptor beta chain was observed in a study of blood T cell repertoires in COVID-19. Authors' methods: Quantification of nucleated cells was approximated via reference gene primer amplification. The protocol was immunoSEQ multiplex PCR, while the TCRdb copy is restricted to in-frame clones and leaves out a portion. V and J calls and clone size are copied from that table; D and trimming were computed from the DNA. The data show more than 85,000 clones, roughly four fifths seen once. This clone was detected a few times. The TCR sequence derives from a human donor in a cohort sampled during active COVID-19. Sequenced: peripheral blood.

The CDR3 DNA is TGTGCCAGCAATGGCCAGGGGGGCCCTGAGGCCCAGCATTTT. This codes for CASNGQGGPEAQHF. This chain joins TRBV2 and TRBJ1-5; 7 nucleotides match TRBD1. There are 14 residues in the CDR3. V shed 7 bases and J 11 bases; nucleotides not matched to a gene: 14. CDR1 and CDR2 from the germline V gene are SNHLY and FYNNEI.